What follows describes a single T cell receptor (beta chain). Its antigen remains unidentified. Germline V gene sequence: CDR1 MGHDK, CDR2 SYGVNS. V was clipped by 2 bases and J by 4 bases, with 9 bases between them. This CDR3 spans 14 amino acids. This sample is drawn from a study of response to subunit inactivated influenza vaccine. Study-wide results and caveats: There was a suggestion from the authors that each seasonal influenza vaccination recruits few new T cells.

TCRdb called the RT-PCR reads again in MiXCR, with one record for every CDR3 protein. Counted here are about 800,000 distinct CDR3 sequences, approximately 21% occurring once; the ten biggest clones make up roughly 10%. The sequencing here drew on PBMCs from blood, taken 5 days after vaccination. The clonotype comes from a man aged 50 to 60 who received an inactivated influenza vaccine. This chain links TRBV25-1 with TRBJ1-3; D unclear. The CDR3 loop reads CASSEPPLGNTIYF. The DNA of the CDR3 is TGTGCCAGCAGTGAACCGCCCTTGGGAAACACCATATATTTT.